This TCR beta chain was observed in a study of Graves' ophthalmopathy and Graves' hyperthyroidism. The study amplified TCR beta CDR3 regions using RNA transcripts. Second-round multiplex PCR came after a first-round RT-PCR that employed HTBI primers. TCRdb fed the multiplex PCR reads into MiXCR, producing one record per CDR3 protein. Found here are 900,000 to 1,200,000 distinct CDR3 sequences, less than 45% of them singletons; the top ten hold 11%. Sequenced: peripheral blood or thyroid tissue (not recorded which). The TCR was taken from an adult man with Graves' hyperthyroidism.

This chain's CDR3 is CSADRSGTGVDQPQHF. CDR3 sequence (DNA): TGCAGTGCCGATCGATCCGGGACAGGGGTCGATCAGCCCCAGCATTTT. The chain joins TRBV20-1 to TRBJ1-5; 10 bases fit TRBD1. In germline, CDR1 is DFQATT, CDR2 SNEGSKA (reference sequence). The V and J ends lost 6 bases and 5 bases, in that order; junction bases with no gene match: 13. The CDR3 loop spans 16 amino acids.